This T cell receptor (beta chain) emerged from a study of T cells expressing NK-cell markers. Study-wide context: According to the study, TCR beta repertoires originated from sorted CD3+CD56+NKG2C+, CD3+CD56+NKG2C- and CD3+CD56-NKG2C+ T cells. There were seven HCMV-seropositive donors and one seronegative donor among the eight sequenced.

CDR3 length: 13 residues. CDR1 is SQVTM, CDR2 ANQGSEA, per germline. TCR beta cDNA was made by 5'RACE template switching with UMIs. For each CDR3 protein, TCRdb gives one entry from its re-call of the 5' RACE reads, without DNA. The sample spans more than 400,000 distinct CDR3 sequences; the ten largest clones claim roughly 8%. This TCR derives from a woman between 18 and 75 years old in good health. Input material: blood T cells: a sorted CD56 or NKG2C T cell subset, CD4+ or CD8+ T cells, or bulk PBMC T cells (not recorded which). This rearrangement joins TRBV29-1 to TRBJ2-2; lacking DNA, the TRBD1 call made by TCRdb goes unchecked. The CDR3 loop is CSVGARNTGELFF.